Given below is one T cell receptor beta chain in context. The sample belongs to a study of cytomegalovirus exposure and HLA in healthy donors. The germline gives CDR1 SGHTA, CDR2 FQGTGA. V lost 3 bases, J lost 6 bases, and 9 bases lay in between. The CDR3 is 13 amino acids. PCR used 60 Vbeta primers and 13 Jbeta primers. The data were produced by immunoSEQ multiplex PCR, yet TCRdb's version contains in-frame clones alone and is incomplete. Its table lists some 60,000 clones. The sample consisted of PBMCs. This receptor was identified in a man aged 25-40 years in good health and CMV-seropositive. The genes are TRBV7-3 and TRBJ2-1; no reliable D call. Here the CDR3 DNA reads TGTGCCAGCAGCTTCTCCAGAGGCAATGAGCAGTTCTTC. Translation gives CASSFSRGNEQFF.